The 26 T cell receptor beta chains listed next were all sequenced from one sample in a study of T cells in Graves' hyperthyroidism and ophthalmopathy. Regions amplified from RNA transcripts were the TCR beta CDR3 regions. First-round RT-PCR targeting the TCR CDR3 was performed with the HTBI primer set. TCRdb re-analysed the multiplex PCR reads in MiXCR, keeping a single row per CDR3 protein. The table shows hundreds of thousands of distinct CDR3 sequences, with around 38% occurring only once. The sample consisted of blood. The source of these receptors is a man aged 18-30 years with Graves' hyperthyroidism.

To note about this clonotype: This sequence may be a read error, since a much larger clone differs from it by one base. The CDR3: CAGRWTEAFF. The CDR3 DNA reads as TGTGCCGGCAGGTGGACTGAAGCTTTCTTT. The chain joins TRBV2 to TRBJ1-1; the D is unclear. Germline-derived CDR1 and CDR2 are SNHLY and FYNNEI. The CDR3 is 10 amino acids.

The chain employs TRBV29-1 and TRBJ1-1; no firm D call. The germline V and J ends were trimmed by 8 bases and 8 bases, with 12 bases remaining between them. Per germline, CDR1 SQVTM and CDR2 ANQGSEA. The CDR3 is made up of 10 amino acids. Written as DNA, the CDR3 is TGCAGCTTAAGGACGAACGAAGCTTTCTTT. This encodes CSLRTNEAFF.

This clonotype was seen more than once but under ten times. The chain joins TRBV20-1 to TRBJ2-2, with a weak D call TRBD1 (6 bases). The length of the CDR3 is 13 residues. The germline CDR1 and CDR2 sequences are DFQATT and SNEGSKA (reference sequence). V lost 3 bases and J lost 4, with 9 bases in between. CDR3 region: CSARDSLTGELFF. The CDR3 nucleotides are TGCAGTGCTAGGGACAGCCTCACCGGGGAGCTGTTTTTT.

The chain couples TRBV5-1 to TRBJ2-3, with 14 nucleotides matching TRBD2. CDR3 length: 16 residues. The V segment lost 0 bases and the J segment 6 bases; nucleotides outside the gene matches: 3. Germline V gene sequence: CDR1 SGHRS, CDR2 YFSETQ. The CDR3 nucleotides read TGCGCCAGCAGCTTGGGACTAGCGGGGGGGTTGGATACGCAGTATTTT. Its protein is CASSLGLAGGLDTQYF.

The V call is TRBV7-8, the J call TRBJ2-5; possible D gene TRBD2, 6 bases. The CDR3 is 17 residues long. Trimming stripped 1 base from V and 1 base from J, with 16 bases between. Per germline, CDR1 SGHVS and CDR2 FQNEAQ. CDR3 coding DNA: TGTGCCAGCAGCTTAGACCCCCCTACTAGCTCCCAAGAGACCCAGTACTTC. Protein product: CASSLDPPTSSQETQYF.

The table lists this clonotype with a few counts. The gene calls are TRBV6-5 and TRBJ1-2, with D unresolved. Germline CDR1 reads MNHEY; CDR2 reads SVGAGI. This CDR3 spans 14 amino acids. V lost 7 bases and J 7 bases, leaving 19 bases between the germline ends. Here the CDR3 reads CASIAWRAIIGYTF. The CDR3 region has the DNA TGTGCCAGCATCGCCTGGAGGGCAATCATTGGCTACACCTTC.

This chain connects TRBV12-3 or TRBV12-4 to TRBJ1-3, with D possibly being TRBD1 (6 bases). With 9 bases removed from V and 2 bases from J, the gap between germline ends came to 17 bases. The CDR3 has 15 residues. CDR3 coding DNA: TGTGCCAGTGTGGGACCAGGGGCGCCTGGAAACACCATATATTTT. It translates to CASVGPGAPGNTIYF.

This clonotype was recorded only once. For the CDR3, the DNA is TGTGCCATCAGTAAACCAGATGCCTACGAGCAGTACTTC. It is translated as CAISKPDAYEQYF. The rearrangement joins TRBV10-3 to TRBJ2-7, with D unclear. Trimming took off 5 bases at V and 2 bases at J, with 10 bases between the two ends. This CDR3 comprises 13 residues. From germline, CDR1 is ENHRY and CDR2 SYGVKD.

Many counts were recorded for this clonotype. The chain couples TRBV20-1 to TRBJ1-1; D is uncertain. Trimming pared 6 bases from V and 4 bases from J, leaving 15 bases between. CDR1 is DFQATT, CDR2 SNEGSKA, per germline (reference sequence). The CDR3 runs to 13 residues. The CDR3 DNA sequence: TGCAGTGCCTGCAGGTCTCGAGTCACTGAAGCTTTCTTT. Protein sequence: CSACRSRVTEAFF.

This clonotype has ten or more counts. V usage is TRBV6-4 and J usage is TRBJ1-6; no reliable D call. CDR1 is MRHNA and CDR2 is SNTAGT in the germline V gene. The CDR3 spans 13 residues. V was pared by 0 bases and J by 13 bases, with 10 bases between. The chain's CDR3 is CASSDSRGKPLHF. The DNA of the CDR3 is TGTGCCAGCAGTGACTCGAGAGGGAAGCCCCTCCACTTT.

The V and J genes are TRBV6-6 and TRBJ2-5, with a weak D call TRBD1 (6 bases). The CDR3 sequence is 12 residues long. Germline CDR1 MNHNY, CDR2 SVGAGI (reference sequence). V shed 5 bases and J shed 5 bases, with 9 bases lying between them. In DNA, the CDR3 is TGTGCCAGCAGTGATACAGGGGAGACCCAGTACTTC. Translating it yields CASSDTGETQYF.

This clonotype was recorded at least ten times. The V and J genes are TRBV7-8 and TRBJ2-7; D not resolved. The V and J ends lost 1 base and 5 bases respectively, with 9 bases between them. The length of the CDR3 is 13 residues. Germline V gene sequence: CDR1 SGHVS, CDR2 FQNEAQ. CDR3 residues: CASSLDGRNEQYF. DNA of the CDR3: TGTGCCAGCAGCTTAGATGGGCGAAACGAGCAGTACTTC.

J is TRBJ2-2 and V is TRBV9; maybe TRBD2 (5 bases). The CDR3 extends over 15 amino acids. The germline gives CDR1 SGDLS, CDR2 YYNGEE. V was clipped by 3 bases and J by 0 bases, with 9 bases between them. CDR3 in amino acids: CASSESGTNTGELFF. The DNA for the CDR3 is TGTGCCAGCAGCGAATCCGGGACGAACACCGGGGAGCTGTTTTTT.

This clonotype has only a few counts. The chain joins TRBV6-5 to TRBJ2-7; perhaps D is TRBD1 or TRBD2 (5 bases each). CDR1 MNHEY and CDR2 SVGAGI come from the germline V gene. The CDR3 has 14 residues. The V end lost 5 bases, the J end lost 5 bases, and 16 bases lay between the germline ends. The CDR3 DNA reads as TGTGCCAGCAGTCCCCGGCCAGGGAGCAACGAGCAGTACTTC. Protein: CASSPRPGSNEQYF.

Comments on this clonotype: This is likely a read error, given that the CDR3 carries no conserved phenylalanine or tryptophan at its end. The genes are TRBV9 and TRBJ2-7, with 7 bases matching TRBD2. This CDR3 has 12 residues. The J segment lost 7 bases and the V segment lost 3 bases, leaving 4 bases of the junction unmatched. CDR1 and CDR2 (germline): SGDLS, YYNGEE. CDR3 sequence: CASSGTSSEQYL. For the CDR3, the DNA is TGTGCCAGCAGCGGGACTAGTAGTGAGCAGTACCTC.

This clonotype occurred a few times. The chain carries TRBV20-1 and TRBJ2-7, with a possible D match to TRBD2 (5 bases). Germline V gene sequence: CDR1 DFQATT, CDR2 SNEGSKA (reference sequence). The germline V and J ends were trimmed by 4 bases and 4 bases, with 14 bases remaining between them. The CDR3 runs 13 residues. The CDR3, as DNA: TGCAGTGCTAAGGCTTTTGGGGAGTACGAGCAGTACTTC. This gives the protein CSAKAFGEYEQYF.

The chain couples TRBV20-1 to TRBJ1-6; D call uncertain. The germline gives CDR1 DFQATT, CDR2 SNEGSKA (reference sequence). The CDR3 contains 13 residues. Trimming took off 6 bases at V and 7 bases at J, with 13 bases between the two ends. The CDR3 loop reads CSAQTSGNSPLHF. In nucleotides, the CDR3 is TGCAGTGCCCAGACTAGCGGAAATTCACCCCTCCACTTT.

Many counts were recorded for this clonotype. The V call is TRBV2, the J call TRBJ1-2; 7 bases line up with TRBD1. The V segment lost 7 bases and the J segment 6 bases; nucleotides outside the gene matches: 5. The CDR3 has 12 amino acids. From germline, CDR1 is SNHLY and CDR2 FYNNEI. CDR3: CASKGTANGYTF. CDR3 sequence (DNA): TGTGCCAGCAAGGGGACAGCAAATGGCTACACCTTC.

With regard to this clonotype: A read error may account for a junction end that differs from germline. The J gene is TRBJ1-2, the V gene TRBV20-1; 7 positions match TRBD1. CDR1 and CDR2 from the germline V gene are DFQATT and SNEGSKA (reference sequence). This CDR3 has 13 residues. Here the CDR3 reads CSARGDRAYGYAF. The CDR3 bases are TGCAGTGCTAGGGGAGACAGGGCCTATGGCTACGCCTTC.

The genes are TRBV4-1 and TRBJ2-5; D remains unclear. CDR1 and CDR2 from the germline V gene are MGHRA and YSYEKL. The V and J ends lost 1 base and 4 bases respectively, with 10 bases between them. CDR3 length: 14 residues. The CDR3 DNA is TGCGCCAGCAGCCAAGGGCGATCTGGAGAGACCCAGTACTTC. Translated, it gives CASSQGRSGETQYF.

V gene TRBV10-3 combines with J gene TRBJ2-7; 8 bases are a match to TRBD1. V shed 10 bases, J shed 6 bases, and the junction held 11 bases outside the gene matches. Germline V gene sequence: CDR1 ENHRY, CDR2 SYGVKD. This CDR3 has 13 amino acids. The CDR3 spells CASRGQGYFEQYF. The CDR3 DNA reads TGTGCCAGCAGGGGGCAGGGGTATTTCGAGCAGTACTTC.

This clonotype appeared many times. This sequence joins TRBV24-1 and TRBJ2-5; 7 bases align to TRBD1. With 2 bases clipped from V and 2 bases from J, the junction kept 4 bases outside the gene matches. This CDR3 is 15 amino acids long. The germline gives CDR1 KGHDR, CDR2 SFDVKD. The CDR3 DNA follows: TGTGCCACCAGTGATTCCCGGGACAGTCAAGAGACCCAGTACTTC. Protein product: CATSDSRDSQETQYF.

The gene calls are TRBV7-3 and TRBJ2-7; D tentatively reads TRBD1 or TRBD2 (6 bases each). With 5 bases removed from V and 0 bases from J, the gap between germline ends came to 14 bases. CDR3 length: 15 residues. Germline V lookup: CDR1 SGHTA, CDR2 FQGTGA. This chain's CDR3 is CASSTEGGSSYEQYF. The CDR3 nucleotides are TGTGCCAGCAGCACAGAGGGGGGTAGCTCCTACGAGCAGTACTTC. The full variable domain, with the rest looked up from reference TRBV7-3 and TRBJ2-7, is GAGVSQTPSNKVTEKGKYVELRCDPISGHTALYWYRQSLGQGPEFLIYFQGTGAADDSGLPNDRFFAVRPEGSVSTLKIQRTERGDSAVYLCASSTEGGSSYEQYFGPGTRLTVT.

The V and J genes are TRBV7-2 and TRBJ2-5; D unresolved. V lost 4 bases and J 2 bases, leaving 8 bases between the germline ends. The CDR3 sequence is 13 residues long. Per the germline V gene, CDR1 is SGHTA and CDR2 is FQGNSA. The CDR3 sequence is CASSSPWQETQYF. As DNA, the CDR3 is TGTGCCAGCAGCTCACCTTGGCAAGAGACCCAGTACTTC.

This clonotype is a singleton in its sample. This may stem from a read error, because a much larger clone lies one nucleotide away. V is TRBV5-4 and J is TRBJ1-1; D is ambiguous. This CDR3 has 13 residues. Germline-derived CDR1 and CDR2 are SGHNT and YYREEE (reference sequence). CDR3 in DNA: TGCGCCAGCAGCCAACCCCGGGGCACTGAAGCTTTCTTT. Amino acids: CASSQPRGTEAFF.

This clonotype was picked up one time. The rearrangement uses TRBV20-1 and TRBJ1-1; 7 bases map to TRBD1. This CDR3 contains 12 residues. Looked up from germline, CDR1 is DFQATT and CDR2 is SNEGSKA (reference sequence). V shed 4 bases and J 7 bases; nucleotides not matched to a gene: 6. In DNA, the CDR3 is TGCAGTGCTATCCCCCGGGACAGTGAAGCTTTCTTT. Encoded protein: CSAIPRDSEAFF.